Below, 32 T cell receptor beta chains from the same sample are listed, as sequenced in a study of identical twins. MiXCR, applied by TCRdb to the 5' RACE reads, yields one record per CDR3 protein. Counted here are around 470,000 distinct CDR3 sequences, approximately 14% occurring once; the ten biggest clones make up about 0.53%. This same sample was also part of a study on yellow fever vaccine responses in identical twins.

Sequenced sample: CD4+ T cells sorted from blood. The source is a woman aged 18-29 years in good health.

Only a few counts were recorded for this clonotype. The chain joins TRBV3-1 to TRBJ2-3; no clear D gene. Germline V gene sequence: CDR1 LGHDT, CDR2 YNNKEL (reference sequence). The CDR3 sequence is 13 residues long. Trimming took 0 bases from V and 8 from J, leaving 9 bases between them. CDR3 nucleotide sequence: TGTGCCAGCAGCCAAGAAGGGATAGGTACGCAGTATTTT. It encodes CASSQEGIGTQYF.

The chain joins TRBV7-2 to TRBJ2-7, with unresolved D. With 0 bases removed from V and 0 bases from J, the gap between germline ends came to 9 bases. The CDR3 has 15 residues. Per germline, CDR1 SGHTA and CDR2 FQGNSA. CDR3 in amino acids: CASSLASDGSYEQYF. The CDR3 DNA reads TGTGCCAGCAGCTTAGCAAGCGACGGCTCCTACGAGCAGTACTTC.

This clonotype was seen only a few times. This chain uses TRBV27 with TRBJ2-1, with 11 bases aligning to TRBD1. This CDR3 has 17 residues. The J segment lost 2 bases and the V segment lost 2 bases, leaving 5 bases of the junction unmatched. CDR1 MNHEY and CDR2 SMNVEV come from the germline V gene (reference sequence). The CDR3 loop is CASSLAPGQGAYNEQFF. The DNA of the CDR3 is TGTGCCAGCAGTTTAGCACCGGGACAGGGGGCCTACAATGAGCAGTTCTTC.

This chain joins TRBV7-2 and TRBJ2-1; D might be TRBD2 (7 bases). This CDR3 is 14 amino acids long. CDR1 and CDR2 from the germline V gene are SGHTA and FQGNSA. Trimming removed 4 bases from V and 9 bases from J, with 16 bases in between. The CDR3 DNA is TGTGCCAGCAGCTCGGGGGGCCCTGGGAGTGAGCAGTTCTTC. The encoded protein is CASSSGGPGSEQFF.

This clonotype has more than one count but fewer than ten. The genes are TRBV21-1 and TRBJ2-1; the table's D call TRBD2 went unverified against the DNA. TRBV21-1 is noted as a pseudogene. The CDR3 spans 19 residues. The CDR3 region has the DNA TGTGCCAGCAGCAATAGGGGCCAACCCTCCAACCAAGAGAACCATGAGCAGTTCTTC. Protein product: CASSNRGQPSNQENHEQFF.

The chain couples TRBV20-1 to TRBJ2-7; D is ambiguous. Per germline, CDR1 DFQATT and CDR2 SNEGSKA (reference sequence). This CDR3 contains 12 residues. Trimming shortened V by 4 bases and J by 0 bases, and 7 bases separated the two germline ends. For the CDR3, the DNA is TGCAGTGCTAAGGGCGTCTCCTACGAGCAGTACTTC. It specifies CSAKGVSYEQYF.

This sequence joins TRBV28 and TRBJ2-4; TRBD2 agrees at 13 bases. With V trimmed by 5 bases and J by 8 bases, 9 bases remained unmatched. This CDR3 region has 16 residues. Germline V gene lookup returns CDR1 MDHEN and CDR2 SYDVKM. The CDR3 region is CASSPGLAGEEDIQYF. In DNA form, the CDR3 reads TGTGCCAGCAGTCCCGGACTAGCGGGAGAGGAGGACATTCAGTACTTC.

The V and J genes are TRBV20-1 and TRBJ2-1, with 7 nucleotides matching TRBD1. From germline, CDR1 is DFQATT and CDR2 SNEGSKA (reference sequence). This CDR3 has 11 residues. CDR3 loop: CGQDIGNEQFF. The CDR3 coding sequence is TGCGGACAGGATATCGGGAATGAGCAGTTCTTC.

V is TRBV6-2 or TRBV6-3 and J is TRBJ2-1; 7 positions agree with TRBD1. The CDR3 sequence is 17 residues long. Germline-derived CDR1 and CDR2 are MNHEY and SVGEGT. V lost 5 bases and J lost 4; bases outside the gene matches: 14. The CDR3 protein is CASSIPPWDSNYNEQFF. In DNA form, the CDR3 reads TGTGCCAGCAGTATACCGCCTTGGGACAGCAATTACAATGAGCAGTTCTTC.

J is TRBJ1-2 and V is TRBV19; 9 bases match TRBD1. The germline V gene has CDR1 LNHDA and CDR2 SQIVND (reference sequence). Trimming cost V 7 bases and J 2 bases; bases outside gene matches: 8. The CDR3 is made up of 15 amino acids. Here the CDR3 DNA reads TGTGCCAGTACCACCCTGACAGGGGGGAACTATGGCTACACCTTC. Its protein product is CASTTLTGGNYGYTF.

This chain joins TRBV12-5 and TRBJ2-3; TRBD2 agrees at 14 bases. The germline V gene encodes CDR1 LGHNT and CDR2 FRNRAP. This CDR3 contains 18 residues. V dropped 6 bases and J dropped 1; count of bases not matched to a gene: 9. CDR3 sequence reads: CASGPSRLAGGGTDTQYF. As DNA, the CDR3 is TGTGCTAGTGGCCCTTCGAGACTAGCGGGAGGGGGCACAGATACGCAGTATTTT.

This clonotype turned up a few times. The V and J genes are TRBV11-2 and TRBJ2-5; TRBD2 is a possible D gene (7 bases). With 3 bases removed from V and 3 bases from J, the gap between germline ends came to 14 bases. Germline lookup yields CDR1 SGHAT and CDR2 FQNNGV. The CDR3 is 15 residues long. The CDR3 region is CASSLVGGVEETQYF. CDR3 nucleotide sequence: TGTGCCAGCAGCTTGGTAGGGGGGGTCGAAGAGACCCAGTACTTC.

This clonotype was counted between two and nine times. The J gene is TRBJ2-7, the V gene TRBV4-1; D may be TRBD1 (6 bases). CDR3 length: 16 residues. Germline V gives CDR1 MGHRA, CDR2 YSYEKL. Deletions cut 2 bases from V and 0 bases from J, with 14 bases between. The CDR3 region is CASSQNRDIRSYEQYF. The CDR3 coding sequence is TGCGCCAGCAGCCAAAACCGGGACATTCGCTCCTACGAGCAGTACTTC.

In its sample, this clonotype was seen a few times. The CDR3 region has the DNA TGTGCCAGCAGCTTGGACAGGGGCCTGGAGCAGTACTTC. Translated: CASSLDRGLEQYF. The rearrangement links TRBV7-8 to TRBJ2-7, with 9 bases fitting TRBD1. The length of the CDR3 is 13 residues. Germline CDR1 is SGHVS and CDR2 is FQNEAQ. The V segment lost 3 bases and the J segment 7 bases; nucleotides outside the gene matches: 4.

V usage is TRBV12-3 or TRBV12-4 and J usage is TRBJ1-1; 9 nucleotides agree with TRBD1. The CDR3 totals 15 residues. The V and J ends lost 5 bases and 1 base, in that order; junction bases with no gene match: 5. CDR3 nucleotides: TGTGCCAGCAGTCGCACGACAGGGGGGAACACTGAAGCTTTCTTT. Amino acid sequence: CASSRTTGGNTEAFF.

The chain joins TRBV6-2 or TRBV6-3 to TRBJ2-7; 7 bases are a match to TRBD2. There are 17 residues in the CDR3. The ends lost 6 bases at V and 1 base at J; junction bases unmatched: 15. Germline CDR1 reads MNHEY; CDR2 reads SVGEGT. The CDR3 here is CASSVMWRAGASYEQYF. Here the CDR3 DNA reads TGTGCCAGCAGCGTAATGTGGAGGGCGGGAGCTTCCTACGAGCAGTACTTC.

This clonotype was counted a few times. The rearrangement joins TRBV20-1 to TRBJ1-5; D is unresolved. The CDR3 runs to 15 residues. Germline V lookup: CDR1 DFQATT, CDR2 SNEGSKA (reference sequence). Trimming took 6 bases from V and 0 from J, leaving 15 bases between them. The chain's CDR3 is CSAGIRVGSNQPQHF. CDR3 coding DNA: TGCAGTGCCGGTATAAGGGTAGGTAGCAATCAGCCCCAGCATTTT.

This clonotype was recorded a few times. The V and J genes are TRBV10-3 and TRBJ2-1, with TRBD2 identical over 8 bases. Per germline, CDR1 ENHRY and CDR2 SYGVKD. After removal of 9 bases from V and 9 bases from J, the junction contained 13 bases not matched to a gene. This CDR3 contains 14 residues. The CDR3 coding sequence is TGTGCCATTGGGCGGCGGGAGGAGCGTGGTGAGCAGTTCTTC. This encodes CAIGRREERGEQFF.

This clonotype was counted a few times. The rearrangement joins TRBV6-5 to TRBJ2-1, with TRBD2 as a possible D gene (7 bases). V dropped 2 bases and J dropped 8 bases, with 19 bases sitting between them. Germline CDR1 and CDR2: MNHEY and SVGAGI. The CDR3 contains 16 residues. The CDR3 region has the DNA TGTGCCAGCAGTTACAGGGGGGGTTCTTACGTCCATGAGCAGTTCTTC. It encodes CASSYRGGSYVHEQFF.

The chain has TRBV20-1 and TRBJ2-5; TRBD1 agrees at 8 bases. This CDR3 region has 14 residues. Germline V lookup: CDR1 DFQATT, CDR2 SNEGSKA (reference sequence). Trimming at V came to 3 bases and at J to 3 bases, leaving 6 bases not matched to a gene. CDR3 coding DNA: TGCAGTGCTAGCTCCGGGACAGGCAAAGAGACCCAGTACTTC. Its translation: CSASSGTGKETQYF.

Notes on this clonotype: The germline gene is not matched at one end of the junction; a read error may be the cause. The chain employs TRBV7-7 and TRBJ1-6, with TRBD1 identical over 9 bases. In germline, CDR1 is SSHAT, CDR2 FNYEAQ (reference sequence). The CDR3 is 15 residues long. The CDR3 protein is CASSSGTGPDSPLHF. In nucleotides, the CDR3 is TGTGCTAGCAGCTCCGGGACAGGGCCCGATTCACCCCTCCACTTT.

CDR3 in amino acids: CATSDLRDSTDTQYF. CDR3 nucleotide sequence: TGTGCCACCAGTGATTTGCGGGACAGCACAGATACGCAGTATTTT. This rearrangement joins TRBV24-1 to TRBJ2-3; D is perhaps TRBD1 or TRBD2 (5 bases each). This CDR3 region has 15 residues. The ends were cut back, 0 bases at V and 0 bases at J, with 6 bases in the middle. CDR1 is KGHDR and CDR2 is SFDVKD in the germline V gene.

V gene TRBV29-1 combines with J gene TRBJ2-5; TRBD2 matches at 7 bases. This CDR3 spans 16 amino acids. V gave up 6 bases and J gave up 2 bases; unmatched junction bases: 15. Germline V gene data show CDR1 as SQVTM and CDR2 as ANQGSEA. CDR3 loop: CSVVAGRLLTQETQYF. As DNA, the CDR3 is TGCAGCGTAGTAGCGGGCCGACTCCTAACTCAAGAGACCCAGTACTTC.

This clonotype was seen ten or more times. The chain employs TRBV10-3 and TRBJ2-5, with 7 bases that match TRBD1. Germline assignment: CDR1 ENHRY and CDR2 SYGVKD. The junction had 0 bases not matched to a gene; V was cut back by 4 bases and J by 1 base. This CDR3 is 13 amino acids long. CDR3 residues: CAISGQGQETQYF. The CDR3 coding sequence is TGTGCCATCAGTGGACAGGGCCAAGAGACCCAGTACTTC.

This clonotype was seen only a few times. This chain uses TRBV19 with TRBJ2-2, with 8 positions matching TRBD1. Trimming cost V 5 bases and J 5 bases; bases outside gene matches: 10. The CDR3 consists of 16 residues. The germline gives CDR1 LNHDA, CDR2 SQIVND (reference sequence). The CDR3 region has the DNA TGTGCCAGTAGTTCCCGAGGCAGGGGGCGAACCGGGGAGCTGTTTTTT. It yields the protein CASSSRGRGRTGELFF.

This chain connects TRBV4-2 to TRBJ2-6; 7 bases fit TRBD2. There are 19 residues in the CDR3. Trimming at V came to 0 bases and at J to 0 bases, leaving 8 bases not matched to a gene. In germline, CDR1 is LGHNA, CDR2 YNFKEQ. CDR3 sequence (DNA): TGTGCCAGCAGCCAAGATCTTAGGACTAGTATCTCTGGGGCCAACGTCCTGACTTTC. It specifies CASSQDLRTSISGANVLTF.

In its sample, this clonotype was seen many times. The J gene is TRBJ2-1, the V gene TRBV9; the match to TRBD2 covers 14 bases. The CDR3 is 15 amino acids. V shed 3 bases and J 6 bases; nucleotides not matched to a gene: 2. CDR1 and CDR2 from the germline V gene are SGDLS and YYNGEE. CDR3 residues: CASSEGTSGSNEQFF. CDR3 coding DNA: TGTGCCAGCAGCGAGGGGACTAGCGGGAGCAATGAGCAGTTCTTC.

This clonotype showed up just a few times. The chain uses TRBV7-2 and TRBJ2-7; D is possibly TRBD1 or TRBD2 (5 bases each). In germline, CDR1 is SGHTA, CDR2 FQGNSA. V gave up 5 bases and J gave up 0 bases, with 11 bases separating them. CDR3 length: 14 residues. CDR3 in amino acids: CASSRDGTSYEQYF. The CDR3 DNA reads TGTGCCAGCAGCCGCGACGGGACCTCCTACGAGCAGTACTTC.

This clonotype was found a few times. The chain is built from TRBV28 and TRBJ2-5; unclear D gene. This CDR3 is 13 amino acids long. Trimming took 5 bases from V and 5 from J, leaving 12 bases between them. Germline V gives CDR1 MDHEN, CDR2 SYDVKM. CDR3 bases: TGTGCCAGCAGTCCCCAGGTCCCGGAGACCCAGTACTTC. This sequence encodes CASSPQVPETQYF.

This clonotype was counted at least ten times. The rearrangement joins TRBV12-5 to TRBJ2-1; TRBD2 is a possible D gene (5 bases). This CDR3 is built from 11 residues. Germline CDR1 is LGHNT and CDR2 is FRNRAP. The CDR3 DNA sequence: TGTGCCAGCGGCCGCTCCAATGAGCAGTTCTTC. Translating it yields CASGRSNEQFF.

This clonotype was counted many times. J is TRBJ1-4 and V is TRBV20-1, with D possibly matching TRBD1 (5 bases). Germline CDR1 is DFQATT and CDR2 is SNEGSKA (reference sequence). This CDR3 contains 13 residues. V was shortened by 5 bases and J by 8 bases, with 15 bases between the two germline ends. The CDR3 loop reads CSAEGQGLEKLFF. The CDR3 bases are TGCAGTGCTGAGGGCCAGGGCCTCGAAAAACTGTTTTTT.

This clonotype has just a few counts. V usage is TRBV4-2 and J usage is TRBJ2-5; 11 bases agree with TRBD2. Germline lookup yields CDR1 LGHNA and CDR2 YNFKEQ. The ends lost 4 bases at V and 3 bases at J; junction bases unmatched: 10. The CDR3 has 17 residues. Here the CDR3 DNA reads TGTGCCAGCAGCCTCGAGCTGGCGACTAGCGGGAAAGAGACCCAGTACTTC. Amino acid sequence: CASSLELATSGKETQYF.